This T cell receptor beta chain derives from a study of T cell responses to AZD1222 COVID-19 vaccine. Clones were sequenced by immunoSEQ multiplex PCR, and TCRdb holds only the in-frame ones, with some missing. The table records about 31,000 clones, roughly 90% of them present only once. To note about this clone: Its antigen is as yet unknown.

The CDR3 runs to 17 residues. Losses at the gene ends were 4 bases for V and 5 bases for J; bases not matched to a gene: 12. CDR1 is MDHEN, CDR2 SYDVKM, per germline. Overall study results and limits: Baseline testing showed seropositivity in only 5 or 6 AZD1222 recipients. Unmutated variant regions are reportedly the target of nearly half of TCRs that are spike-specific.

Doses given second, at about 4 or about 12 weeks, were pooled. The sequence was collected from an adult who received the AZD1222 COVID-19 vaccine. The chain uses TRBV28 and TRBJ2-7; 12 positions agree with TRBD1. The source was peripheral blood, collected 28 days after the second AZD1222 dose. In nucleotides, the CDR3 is TGTGCCAGCAGTTGGCCGCACGGGACAGGGGGCGCGGACGAGCAGTACTTC. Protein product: CASSWPHGTGGADEQYF. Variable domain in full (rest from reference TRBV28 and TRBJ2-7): DVKVTQSSRYLVKRTGEKVFLECVQDMDHENMFWYRQDPGLGLRLIYFSYDVKMKEKGDIPEGYSVSREKKERFSLILESASTNQTSMYLCASSWPHGTGGADEQYFGPGTRLTVT.